This T cell receptor beta chain derives from a study of OX40 agonist ivuxolimab in advanced cancers. Study-level information: Patients in the trial were receiving intravenous ivuxolimab every 2 weeks, at doses of 0.01 to 10 mg/kg.

Study-level results: Expanded clones were, on average, more numerous in CD8+ T cells than in CD4+.

Only in-frame clones appear in the TCRdb table, and some are missing; sequencing was by immunoSEQ multiplex PCR. The sample includes about 94,000 clones, roughly 87% seen only once; the top ten take 0.31%. On this clone itself: Its antigen remains unknown.

The TCR was taken from an adult with an advanced solid tumor such as melanoma, head and neck, liver or kidney cancer. Sample: CD4+ or CD8+ T cells sorted from blood, taken in a trial of the OX40 agonist ivuxolimab.

As DNA, the CDR3 is TGTGCCAGCAGGATAGCGGGGGGCCGGGGAGATACGCAGTATTTT. Translation: CASRIAGGRGDTQYF. The chain carries TRBV11-2 and TRBJ2-3; 10 positions agree with TRBD2. Trimming removed 6 bases from V and 5 bases from J; junction bases left unmatched: 8. Per the germline V gene, CDR1 is SGHAT and CDR2 is FQNNGV. The CDR3 spans 15 residues.